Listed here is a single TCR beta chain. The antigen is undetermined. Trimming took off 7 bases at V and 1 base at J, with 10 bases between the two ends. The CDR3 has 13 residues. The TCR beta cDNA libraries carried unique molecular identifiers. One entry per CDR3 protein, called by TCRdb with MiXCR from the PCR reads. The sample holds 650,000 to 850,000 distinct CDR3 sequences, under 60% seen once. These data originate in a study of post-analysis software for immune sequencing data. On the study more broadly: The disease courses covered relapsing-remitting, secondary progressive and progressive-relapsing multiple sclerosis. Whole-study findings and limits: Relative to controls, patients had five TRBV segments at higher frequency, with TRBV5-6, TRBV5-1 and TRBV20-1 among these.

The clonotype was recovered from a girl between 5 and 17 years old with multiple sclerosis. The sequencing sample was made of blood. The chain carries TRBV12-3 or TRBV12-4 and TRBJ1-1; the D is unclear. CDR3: CASTQSQNTEAFF. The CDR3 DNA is TGTGCCAGCACCCAGAGTCAGAACACTGAAGCTTTCTTT.